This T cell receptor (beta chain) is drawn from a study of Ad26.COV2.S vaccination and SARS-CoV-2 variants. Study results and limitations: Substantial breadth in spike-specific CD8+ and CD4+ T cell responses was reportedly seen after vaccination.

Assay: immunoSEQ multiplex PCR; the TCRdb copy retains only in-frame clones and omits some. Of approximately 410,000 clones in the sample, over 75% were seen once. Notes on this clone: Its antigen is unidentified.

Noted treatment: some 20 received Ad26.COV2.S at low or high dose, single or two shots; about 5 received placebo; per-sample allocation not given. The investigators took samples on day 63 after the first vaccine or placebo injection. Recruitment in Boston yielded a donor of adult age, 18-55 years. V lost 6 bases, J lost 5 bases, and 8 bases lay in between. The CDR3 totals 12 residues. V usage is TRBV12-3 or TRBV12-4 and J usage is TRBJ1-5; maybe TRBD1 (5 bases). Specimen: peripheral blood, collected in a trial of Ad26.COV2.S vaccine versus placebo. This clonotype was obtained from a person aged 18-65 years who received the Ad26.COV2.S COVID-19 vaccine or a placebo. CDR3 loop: CASSIGDQPQHF. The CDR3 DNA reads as TGTGCCAGCAGCATAGGGGATCAGCCCCAGCATTTT.